This T cell receptor (beta chain) was captured in a study of response to subunit inactivated influenza vaccine. Study-wide results and limits: Authors suggested each seasonal influenza vaccination recruits few new T cells.

TCRdb reprocessed the RT-PCR reads via MiXCR and lists one record per CDR3 protein. Altogether hundreds of thousands of distinct CDR3 sequences are present, 15% to 17% being singletons, with the ten largest covering around 10%. This clonotype showed up just a few times. What it recognizes is unknown. Trimming stripped 0 bases from V and 6 bases from J, with 8 bases between. This CDR3 has 13 residues. Germline V lookup: CDR1 MRHNA, CDR2 SNTAGT. The starting material was PBMCs from blood, obtained 11 to 12 days after vaccination. V is TRBV6-4 and J is TRBJ1-1; D is unclear. This TCR was recovered from a man in his fifties who received an inactivated influenza vaccine. CDR3 sequence: CASSDSPVAEAFF. The CDR3 DNA is TGTGCCAGCAGTGACTCTCCTGTCGCTGAAGCTTTCTTT.